A selection of T cell receptor beta chains follows, all from one sample in a study of identical twins. TCRdb itself ran the 5' RACE reads through MiXCR, one entry per CDR3 protein. This repertoire shows approximately 600,000 distinct CDR3 sequences, around 9.6% found once; its top ten account for approximately 3.2%. The same data also went into a second study, on yellow fever vaccine responses in identical twins.

Sequenced: PBMCs. The receptors stem from a woman younger than 35 in good health. Each CDR3 is given with its conserved first and last residue. D genes are given only for firm matches. The size of a clone is reported for some rows only, either as once, few or many, or as a class for expanded clones.

j_gene | abundance | d_gene | v_gene | CDR3aa | CDR3nt
TRBJ2-1 | few | - | TRBV2 | CASGQRGEQFF | TGTGCCAGCGGTCAAAGGGGGGAGCAGTTCTTC
TRBJ1-1 | - | - | TRBV7-8 | CASSFHPDGGTEAFF | TGTGCCAGCAGCTTTCATCCTGATGGGGGGACTGAAGCTTTCTTT
TRBJ1-2 | - | - | TRBV10-3 | CAIGAGNYGYTF | TGTGCCATCGGGGCAGGGAACTATGGCTACACCTTC
TRBJ2-5 | few | - | TRBV6-1 | CASSPVRPMETQYF | TGTGCCAGCAGTCCCGTTCGCCCAATGGAGACCCAGTACTTC
TRBJ2-3 | - | - | TRBV9 | CASSVPGAGDTQYF | TGTGCCAGCAGCGTACCCGGCGCCGGAGATACGCAGTATTTT
TRBJ2-3 | - | TRBD2 | TRBV7-6 | CASSSRTSGGRDTQYF | TGTGCCAGCAGCTCAAGGACTAGCGGGGGAAGAGATACGCAGTATTTT
TRBJ2-3 | many | TRBD2 | TRBV29-1 | CSALSGGRDTQYF | TGCAGCGCTCTGAGCGGGGGGCGGGATACGCAGTATTTT
TRBJ2-5 | many | TRBD2 | TRBV9 | CASSVALAGEETQYF | TGTGCCAGCAGCGTAGCCCTAGCGGGGGAGGAGACCCAGTACTTC
TRBJ2-2 | many | TRBD2 | TRBV5-1 | CASSDPSLAGVVTGELFF | TGCGCCAGCAGCGACCCGTCCCTAGCGGGAGTGGTCACCGGGGAGCTGTTTTTT
TRBJ2-3 | many | TRBD1 | TRBV11-3 | CASSSRQGPLTDTQYF | TGTGCCAGCAGCTCCCGACAGGGACCCTTGACAGATACGCAGTATTTT
TRBJ1-5 | many | - | TRBV20-1 | CSALTDVLPQHF | TGCAGTGCGCTGACGGACGTATTGCCCCAGCATTTT
TRBJ1-1 | few | TRBD1 | TRBV19 | CAVTGDRTEAFF | TGTGCCGTAACAGGGGATCGGACTGAAGCTTTCTTT
TRBJ2-3 | - | TRBD2 | TRBV4-1 | CASSLTSGEEQYF | TGCGCCAGCAGCCTTACTAGCGGTGAGGAGCAGTATTTT
TRBJ2-3 | - | - | TRBV27 | CASSAGALSSTDTQYF | TGTGCCAGCAGTGCGGGGGCCCTCTCTAGCACAGATACGCAGTATTTT
TRBJ1-2 | - | TRBD1 | TRBV12-3/TRBV12-4 | CASRLETGTNYGYTF | TGTGCCAGCAGGCTCGAGACAGGGACTAACTATGGCTACACCTTC
TRBJ1-1 | - | TRBD1 | TRBV7-2 | CASSFRGGTEVFF | TGTGCCAGCAGCTTTAGAGGGGGCACTGAAGTTTTCTTT
TRBJ1-1 | - | - | TRBV5-1 | CASSLAVSRTEAFF | TGCGCCAGCAGCTTGGCTGTCAGCCGGACTGAAGCTTTCTTT
TRBJ2-2 | - | TRBD2 | TRBV7-7 | CSSGETLAGGTGELFF | TGTTCTAGCGGGGAAACCCTAGCGGGGGGCACCGGGGAGCTGTTTTTT
TRBJ1-2 | few | - | TRBV7-9 | CASSSIQGRDGYTF | TGTGCCAGCAGCTCAATACAGGGTAGGGATGGCTACACCTTC
TRBJ2-1 | many | - | TRBV7-8 | CASSFVGGRNEQFF | TGTGCCAGCAGCTTTGTAGGGGGGCGCAATGAGCAGTTCTTC
TRBJ2-2 | - | TRBD2 | TRBV10-2 | CASSERAGGRNTGELFF | TGCGCCAGCAGTGAAAGAGCGGGAGGCCGTAACACCGGGGAGCTGTTTTTT
TRBJ2-3 | few | - | TRBV21-1 | CASSIRDTTSTDTQYF | TGTGCCAGCAGCATCCGGGACACCACTAGCACAGATACGCAGTATTTT
TRBJ2-1 | few | TRBD1 | TRBV29-1 | CSVIVGQGGGGSYNEQFF | TGCAGCGTTATAGTGGGACAGGGTGGGGGAGGCTCCTACAATGAGCAGTTCTTC
TRBJ2-2 | - | - | TRBV6-1 | CASRVRDRNTGELFF | TGTGCCAGCAGAGTCCGGGACCGAAACACCGGGGAGCTGTTTTTT
TRBJ2-3 | few | TRBD2 | TRBV23-1 | CASSHVGREGQNTQYF | TGCGCCAGCAGTCACGTCGGGCGGGAGGGCCAAAATACGCAGTATTTT
TRBJ2-7 | few | - | TRBV4-3 | CASSQDIGEEQYF | TGCGCCAGCAGCCAAGATATAGGGGAAGAGCAGTACTTC
TRBJ2-3 | - | - | TRBV6-2/TRBV6-3 | CASSIRDTRTDTQYF | TGTGCCAGCAGCATCCGGGACACTCGCACAGATACGCAGTATTTT
TRBJ2-5 | few | - | TRBV6-2/TRBV6-3 | CASSPDKVGAQYF | TGTGCCAGCAGCCCCGACAAGGTTGGGGCCCAGTACTTC
TRBJ2-7 | many | - | TRBV28 | CASSLGGAGVPYEQYF | TGTGCCAGCAGTTTAGGAGGGGCAGGGGTGCCCTACGAGCAGTACTTC
TRBJ1-2 | few | - | TRBV20-1 | CSARSLGGYTF | TGCAGTGCTAGATCCTTAGGTGGCTACACCTTC
TRBJ2-1 | - | TRBD2 | TRBV28 | CASWTSGGAEQFF | TGTGCCAGTTGGACTAGCGGGGGCGCTGAGCAGTTCTTC
TRBJ2-1 | few | TRBD2 | TRBV27 | CASRPLAAPRGNEQFF | TGTGCCAGCAGGCCCCTAGCGGCGCCAAGGGGCAATGAGCAGTTCTTC
TRBJ2-1 | - | - | TRBV6-2/TRBV6-3 | CASSVGVEQFF | TGTGCCAGCAGTGTAGGGGTTGAGCAGTTCTTC
TRBJ2-3 | - | - | TRBV29-1 | CSVEGFGKVKLGDTQYF | TGCAGCGTCGAGGGGTTTGGAAAGGTCAAACTTGGGGATACGCAGTATTTT
TRBJ2-3 | - | TRBD2 | TRBV7-2 | CASSLAGDYTDTQYF | TGTGCCAGCAGCCTGGCGGGGGATTACACAGATACGCAGTATTTT
TRBJ2-7 | many | - | TRBV6-2/TRBV6-3 | CASSATTYEQYF | TGTGCCAGCAGTGCGACTACCTACGAGCAGTACTTC
TRBJ2-7 | - | - | TRBV4-3 | CASSQDPFSF | TGCGCCAGCAGCCAAGATCCCTTCTCCTTC
TRBJ2-3 | many | - | TRBV7-8 | CASSLLNPPDTQYF | TGTGCCAGCAGCTTACTCAATCCGCCAGATACGCAGTATTTT
TRBJ1-2 | many | - | TRBV29-1 | CSVDRDVGYTF | TGCAGCGTTGACCGGGACGTTGGCTACACCTTC
TRBJ1-3 | many | - | TRBV15 | CATSRREALNTIYF | TGTGCCACCAGCAGGAGGGAAGCCCTAAACACCATATATTTT
TRBJ2-7 | many | - | TRBV10-3 | CAISDSASEQYF | TGTGCCATCAGTGATTCAGCCTCCGAGCAGTACTTC
TRBJ2-3 | few | - | TRBV15 | CATSRKGVDTQYF | TGTGCCACCAGCAGAAAGGGGGTAGATACGCAGTATTTT
TRBJ2-5 | few | - | TRBV6-2/TRBV6-3 | CASSYSIGTSQETQYF | TGTGCCAGCAGTTACTCGATCGGGACTTCCCAAGAGACCCAGTACTTC
TRBJ2-2 | many | - | TRBV20-1 | CSARVNSVFPGELFF | TGCAGTGCTAGAGTAAATTCAGTTTTCCCCGGGGAGCTGTTTTTT
TRBJ1-5 | many | - | TRBV29-1 | CSVSQGTDQPQHF | TGCAGCGTCTCTCAGGGGACTGATCAGCCCCAGCATTTT
TRBJ2-7 | few | - | TRBV7-9 | CASSLVQKYEQYF | TGTGCCAGCAGCTTAGTACAGAAGTACGAGCAGTACTTC
TRBJ2-2 | - | TRBD1 | TRBV20-1 | CSARDGGQGDTGELFF | TGCAGTGCTAGAGATGGGGGACAGGGGGACACCGGGGAGCTGTTTTTT
TRBJ2-7 | many | - | TRBV12-3/TRBV12-4 | CASTSPGLYEQYF | TGTGCCAGCACCAGCCCAGGCCTCTACGAGCAGTACTTC
TRBJ2-7 | - | - | TRBV28 | CASSSYPRDTTSYEQYF | TGTGCCAGCAGTTCTTACCCCCGGGACACCACCTCCTACGAGCAGTACTTC
TRBJ2-5 | - | TRBD2 | TRBV5-1 | CASSGGTSGVETQYF | TGCGCCAGCAGCGGGGGGACTAGCGGGGTGGAGACCCAGTACTTC